Presented here are 16 T cell receptor beta chains from one specimen sequenced in a study of cytomegalovirus exposure and HLA in healthy donors. Primers included in the PCR were 60 Vbeta and 13 Jbeta primers. Clones were read by immunoSEQ multiplex PCR, and TCRdb kept only the in-frame ones, dropping some. The sample shows under 110,000 clones, 60% to 80% of them seen only once. Material for sequencing was PBMCs. The receptors come from a boy under 18 in good health and CMV-seronegative.

The chain recombines TRBV18 with TRBJ2-1; D not resolved. The CDR3 length is 14 residues. Trimming took 0 bases from V and 3 from J, leaving 6 bases between them. From germline, CDR1 is KGHSH and CDR2 LQKENI. The CDR3 nucleotides are TGTGCCAGCTCACCACCGGGCCGCTACAATGAGCAGTTCTTC. As protein: CASSPPGRYNEQFF.

This clone was recorded only once. The rearrangement joins TRBV2 to TRBJ2-1; TRBD2 agrees at 11 bases. The germline gives CDR1 SNHLY, CDR2 FYNNEI. Losses at the gene ends were 5 bases for V and 4 bases for J; bases not matched to a gene: 7. This CDR3 contains 16 residues. CDR3 sequence: CASSSLLAGAYNEQFF. In nucleotides, the CDR3 is TGTGCCAGCAGTTCTCTACTAGCGGGGGCGTACAATGAGCAGTTCTTC.

This clone was counted only a few times. The rearrangement links TRBV4-2 to TRBJ1-1; no clear D. The CDR3 extends over 17 amino acids. Trimming took off 0 bases at V and 1 base at J, with 15 bases between the two ends. Germline values: CDR1 LGHNA, CDR2 YNFKEQ. CDR3 residues: CASSQDRYGYENTEAFF. For the CDR3, the DNA is TGTGCCAGCAGCCAAGATCGGTACGGGTACGAGAACACTGAAGCTTTCTTT.

This chain joins TRBV27 and TRBJ1-1; D is ambiguous. CDR3 length: 12 amino acids. V was trimmed by 6 bases and J by 0 bases, leaving 5 bases between them. From germline, CDR1 is MNHEY and CDR2 SMNVEV (reference sequence). DNA of the CDR3: TGTGCCAGCAGGAGGTTGAACACTGAAGCTTTCTTT. Protein sequence: CASRRLNTEAFF.

This chain joins TRBV28 and TRBJ1-6; TRBD1 agrees at 10 bases. V lost 6 bases to trimming and J lost 8 bases; unmatched junction nucleotides: 16. The CDR3 sequence is 18 residues long. CDR1 and CDR2 (germline): MDHEN, SYDVKM. CDR3 loop: CASSHAGTGVYGDSPLHF. The DNA for the CDR3 is TGTGCCAGCAGCCACGCCGGGACAGGGGTGTACGGCGATTCACCCCTCCACTTT.

This clone was counted between two and nine times. The chain links TRBV6-4 to TRBJ1-5; no reliable D call. CDR1 is MRHNA and CDR2 is SNTAGT in the germline V gene. V was clipped by 4 bases and J by 5 bases, with 9 bases between them. The CDR3 covers 13 residues. CDR3 sequence reads: CASSVRPDQPQHF. The CDR3, as DNA: TGTGCCAGCAGTGTTCGCCCAGATCAGCCCCAGCATTTT.

The table lists this clone with a count of one. The chain recombines TRBV5-4 with TRBJ2-5; TRBD2 is a possible D gene (7 bases). Trimming removed 2 bases at V and 5 bases at J, with 22 bases between. CDR3 length: 17 amino acids. Germline V gene sequence: CDR1 SGHNT, CDR2 YYREEE (reference sequence). Here the CDR3 DNA reads TGTGCCAGCAGCTTCCTTCCAGTGGGGGGGGCGCGGGAGACCCAGTACTTC. It encodes CASSFLPVGGARETQYF.

The V and J genes are TRBV5-3 and TRBJ1-5, with 7 nucleotides matching TRBD1. TRBV5-3 falls under the ORF class, with uncertain function. The CDR3 is 16 residues long. V gave up 3 bases and J gave up 5 bases; unmatched junction bases: 11. The CDR3 is CARSWPGGGGDQPQHF. CDR3 sequence (DNA): TGTGCCAGAAGCTGGCCAGGAGGGGGCGGCGATCAGCCCCAGCATTTT.

This chain uses TRBV5-1 with TRBJ2-1, with unresolved D. CDR1 is SGHRS, CDR2 YFSETQ, per germline. CDR3 size: 14 residues. V lost 0 bases, J lost 2 bases, and 6 bases lay in between. The CDR3 sequence: CASSLVSAYNEQFF. The DNA for the CDR3 is TGCGCCAGCAGCTTGGTATCTGCCTACAATGAGCAGTTCTTC.

This clone was seen more than once but under ten times. The chain employs TRBV30 and TRBJ2-3, with a weak D call TRBD2 (6 bases). The CDR3 consists of 15 residues. CDR1 GTSNPN and CDR2 SVGIG come from the germline V gene (reference sequence). V gave up 3 bases and J gave up 0 bases, with 13 bases separating them. CDR3 amino acids: CAWRRRGTSTDTQYF. As DNA, the CDR3 is TGTGCCTGGAGGAGGAGAGGGACTAGCACAGATACGCAGTATTTT.

This chain joins TRBV30 and TRBJ2-3; TRBD2 matches at 11 bases. The CDR3 is 13 amino acids. Germline loops: CDR1 GTSNPN, CDR2 SVGIG (reference sequence). The ends lost 5 bases at V and 7 bases at J; junction bases unmatched: 5. The CDR3 DNA reads as TGTGCCTGGGTCCCTAGCGGGGGGAATACGCAGTATTTT. Translation: CAWVPSGGNTQYF.

This sequence joins TRBV19 and TRBJ2-2, with no clear D. This CDR3 contains 12 residues. Germline-derived CDR1 and CDR2 are LNHDA and SQIVND (reference sequence). The V gene lost 3 bases and the J gene lost 6 bases, with 5 bases spanning the gap. CDR3 nucleotide sequence: TGTGCCAGTAGTATCGTCGCCGGGGAGCTGTTTTTT. This codes for CASSIVAGELFF.

The gene calls are TRBV20-1 and TRBJ1-1; the D is unclear. In germline, CDR1 is DFQATT, CDR2 SNEGSKA (reference sequence). Trimming left V 3 bases short and J 11 bases short, with 13 bases between. The CDR3 contains 11 residues. The CDR3 DNA reads as TGCAGTGCTAGCAATGCTAGCCACGCTTTCTTT. Protein product: CSASNASHAFF.

This chain joins TRBV7-9 and TRBJ1-2; no reliable D call. Deletions cut 1 base from V and 2 bases from J, with 8 bases between. CDR1 is SEHNR, CDR2 FQNEAQ, per germline (reference sequence). This CDR3 is built from 14 residues. CDR3 nucleotides: TGTGCCAGCAGCTTAGACAATCAAAACTATGGCTACACCTTC. Its translation is CASSLDNQNYGYTF.

The chain carries TRBV13 and TRBJ2-2; 9 positions agree with TRBD2. V lost 0 bases to trimming and J lost 1 base; unmatched junction nucleotides: 6. The CDR3 is made up of 18 amino acids. The germline V gene encodes CDR1 PRHDT and CDR2 FYEKMQ (reference sequence). The CDR3 nucleotides read TGTGCCAGCAGCTTAGGGCTAGCGGGATACGGGAACACCGGGGAGCTGTTTTTT. Its protein product is CASSLGLAGYGNTGELFF.

The chain links TRBV5-1 to TRBJ1-4; D possibly corresponds to TRBD1 (5 bases). The germline gives CDR1 SGHRS, CDR2 YFSETQ. The V end lost 3 bases, the J end lost 7 bases, and 10 bases lay between the germline ends. The CDR3 is made up of 13 amino acids. The CDR3 region has the DNA TGCGCCAGCAGCTCAGGGTTTTTTGAAAAACTGTTTTTT. It encodes CASSSGFFEKLFF.